This T cell receptor beta chain was obtained from a study of control samples from healthy donors and cancer patients. V was trimmed by 2 bases and J by 2 bases, leaving 7 bases between them. CDR3 size: 15 residues. The germline CDR1 and CDR2 sequences are MNHEY and SVGAGI. Sequencing was performed with immunoSEQ multiplex PCR; in TCRdb, only in-frame clones are kept and a portion is missing. The sample yields about 180,000 clones, 85% to 95% seen once. This receptor was identified in a young man in good health. The chain carries TRBV6-5 and TRBJ1-6; no clear D gene. Material for sequencing was blood. The CDR3 sequence is CASSYRGAYNSPLHF. CDR3 nucleotide sequence: TGTGCCAGCAGTTACAGAGGTGCCTATAATTCACCCCTCCACTTT.